These 20 T cell receptor beta chains were all obtained from the same sample, sequenced in a study of blood T cell repertoires in COVID-19. Repertoires were generated with immunoSEQ multiplex PCR, while TCRdb's copy carries only in-frame clones and drops some. The sample holds 200,000 to 250,000 clones; roughly nine tenths are singletons and the top ten take approximately 6.2%. Sequencing was performed on peripheral blood. The receptors come from a man aged 60 to 75 with acute or convalescent COVID-19.

This sequence joins TRBV2 and TRBJ1-6, with D possibly being TRBD1 (5 bases). The CDR3 has 14 amino acids. Germline values: CDR1 SNHLY, CDR2 FYNNEI. V shed 6 bases and J shed 8 bases, with 14 bases lying between them. The CDR3 DNA reads as TGTGCCAGCAGGGAGGGACGGACGGATTCACCCCTCCACTTT. Amino acid sequence: CASREGRTDSPLHF.

The V gene is TRBV27, the J gene TRBJ2-1; 11 bases line up with TRBD2. The CDR3 has 15 residues. CDR1 and CDR2 (germline): MNHEY, SMNVEV (reference sequence). Trimming cost V 3 bases and J 7 bases; bases outside gene matches: 5. This CDR3 reads CASSFGLAGGNEQFF. CDR3 coding DNA: TGTGCCAGCAGTTTTGGGCTAGCGGGAGGAAATGAGCAGTTCTTC.

The chain combines TRBV24-1 with TRBJ1-2; no firm D call. The CDR3 is 14 amino acids. Germline-derived CDR1 and CDR2 are KGHDR and SFDVKD. V was shortened by 0 bases and J by 7 bases, with 11 bases between the two germline ends. CDR3 nucleotides: TGTGCCACCAGTGATTTGTCCGGAGGAGCTGGCTACACCTTC. Amino acid sequence: CATSDLSGGAGYTF.

The chain is built from TRBV6-6 and TRBJ2-4; a possible D gene is TRBD2 (5 bases). Between the trimmed V and J ends, which lost 4 bases and 0 bases, there was a span of 7 bases. Germline CDR1 is MNHNY and CDR2 is SVGAGI (reference sequence). The CDR3 is made up of 14 amino acids. The CDR3 spells CASSFGEAKNIQYF. CDR3 sequence (DNA): TGTGCCAGCAGTTTCGGGGAAGCCAAAAACATTCAGTACTTC.

V gene TRBV7-9 combines with J gene TRBJ1-2, with 7 bases that match TRBD1. The germline V gene encodes CDR1 SEHNR and CDR2 FQNEAQ (reference sequence). The CDR3 spans 14 residues. V dropped 3 bases and J dropped 4; count of bases not matched to a gene: 5. CDR3 region: CASSFPGGGYGYTF. In DNA, the CDR3 is TGTGCCAGCAGCTTCCCAGGGGGTGGCTATGGCTACACCTTC.

This sequence joins TRBV7-3 and TRBJ2-7; D is possibly TRBD1 (6 bases). This CDR3 spans 14 amino acids. Germline V gene lookup returns CDR1 SGHTA and CDR2 FQGTGA. The germline V and J ends were trimmed by 2 bases and 2 bases, with 10 bases remaining between them. For the CDR3, the DNA is TGTGCCAGCAGCTTAGGGACATTCCCCTACGAGCAGTACTTC. Amino acids: CASSLGTFPYEQYF.

The chain links TRBV9 to TRBJ2-3, with 9 bases matching TRBD2. CDR3 length equals 15 residues. The V gene's germline CDR1 is SGDLS and CDR2 YYNGEE. Unmatched junction bases numbered 2, after V lost 1 base and J lost 2 bases. The CDR3 region is CASSVRLAATDTQYF. Here the CDR3 DNA reads TGTGCCAGCAGCGTACGACTAGCGGCCACAGATACGCAGTATTTT.

V is TRBV30 and J is TRBJ2-1; 11 nucleotides agree with TRBD2. There are 14 residues in the CDR3. V lost 5 bases and J lost 5; bases outside the gene matches: 5. From germline, CDR1 is GTSNPN and CDR2 SVGIG (reference sequence). CDR3 residues: CAWGPGLADNEQFF. In DNA form, the CDR3 reads TGTGCCTGGGGACCGGGACTAGCGGACAATGAGCAGTTCTTC.

This chain links TRBV6-6 with TRBJ2-1, with a tentative D call TRBD1 (5 bases). Between the trimmed V and J ends, which lost 5 bases and 6 bases, there was a span of 17 bases. Looked up from germline, CDR1 is MNHNY and CDR2 is SVGAGI (reference sequence). The CDR3 extends over 15 amino acids. CDR3 sequence: CASSPMGPTGNEQFF. The DNA for the CDR3 is TGTGCCAGCAGTCCAATGGGGCCTACGGGCAATGAGCAGTTCTTC.

This chain links TRBV4-1 with TRBJ1-5; D might be TRBD1 (5 bases). The CDR3 is 19 amino acids. V gave up 4 bases and J gave up 1 base, with 23 bases separating them. Germline CDR1 is MGHRA and CDR2 is YSYEKL. The CDR3 DNA reads TGCGCCAGCAGCCCTGGGGGGGGAACGGAGATAAGAAGCAATCAGCCCCAGCATTTT. It encodes CASSPGGGTEIRSNQPQHF.

The chain has TRBV20-1 and TRBJ2-7; TRBD2 agrees at 9 bases. This CDR3 is built from 15 residues. Germline CDR1 and CDR2: DFQATT and SNEGSKA (reference sequence). Trimming cost V 3 bases and J 0 bases; bases outside gene matches: 6. CDR3 nucleotides: TGCAGTGCTAGTTTATCTAGCGGGATCTCCTACGAGCAGTACTTC. Its protein product is CSASLSSGISYEQYF.

The chain employs TRBV4-3 and TRBJ1-5; D may be TRBD1 (6 bases). Germline-derived CDR1 and CDR2 are LGHNA and YSLEER. Trimming stripped 0 bases from V and 7 bases from J, with 10 bases between. The CDR3 loop spans 14 amino acids. CDR3 sequence: CASSQDLGGQPQHF. The CDR3 DNA reads as TGCGCCAGCAGCCAAGATTTAGGGGGACAGCCCCAGCATTTT.

The chain has TRBV5-5 and TRBJ2-7; 7 bases line up with TRBD1. From germline, CDR1 is SGHKS and CDR2 YYEKEE (reference sequence). V lost 4 bases and J lost 5; bases outside the gene matches: 9. CDR3 length: 14 amino acids. CDR3 protein: CASSPTRQGNEQYF. CDR3 sequence (DNA): TGTGCCAGCAGCCCGACCAGACAGGGCAACGAGCAGTACTTC.

This clone has a single count. The chain combines TRBV28 with TRBJ2-5, with 7 bases lining up with TRBD1. This CDR3 is 15 amino acids long. V lost 3 bases and J lost 1; bases outside the gene matches: 5. Germline V CDR1 and CDR2: MDHEN, SYDVKM. The DNA for the CDR3 is TGTGCCAGCAGTTTCCCCCGACAGGGCCAAGAGACCCAGTACTTC. Translated, it gives CASSFPRQGQETQYF.

The chain has TRBV14 and TRBJ2-1; D is uncertain. CDR3 length: 15 amino acids. The germline CDR1 and CDR2 sequences are SGHDN and FVKESK. The V end lost 0 bases, the J end lost 0 bases, and 6 bases lay between the germline ends. The CDR3 DNA reads as TGTGCCAGCAGCCAAGATACGGTCTCCTACAATGAGCAGTTCTTC. It encodes CASSQDTVSYNEQFF.

The J gene is TRBJ1-2, the V gene TRBV5-4; 9 nucleotides agree with TRBD1. V lost 9 bases, J lost 5 bases, and 8 bases stayed unmatched. Germline V CDR1 and CDR2: SGHNT, YYREEE (reference sequence). The CDR3 has 13 residues. The CDR3 bases are TGTGCCACCGAGACAGGGGGGAAATATGGCTACACCTTC. Its protein product is CATETGGKYGYTF.

The rearrangement uses TRBV24-1 and TRBJ2-2; 7 positions agree with TRBD2. With 3 bases clipped from V and 6 bases from J, the junction kept 9 bases outside the gene matches. The CDR3 runs 16 residues. The germline CDR1 and CDR2 sequences are KGHDR and SFDVKD. The CDR3 reads CATSDLGTIGSGELFF. CDR3 nucleotides: TGTGCCACCAGTGATCTCGGGACTATTGGCTCCGGGGAGCTGTTTTTT.

The chain combines TRBV5-6 with TRBJ2-5; 14 nucleotides line up with TRBD2. Per the germline V gene, CDR1 is SGHDT and CDR2 is YYEEEE. The CDR3 totals 16 residues. V was clipped by 3 bases and J by 5 bases; unmatched bases: 6. Here the CDR3 reads CASSSSTSGRVETQYF. CDR3 bases: TGTGCCAGCAGCTCCTCGACTAGCGGGAGGGTGGAGACCCAGTACTTC. The whole variable domain, remainder taken from reference TRBV5-6 and TRBJ2-5, is DAGVTQSPTHLIKTRGQQVTLRCSPKSGHDTVSWYQQALGQGPQFIFQYYEEEERQRGNFPDRFSGHQFPNYSSELNVNALLLGDSALYLCASSSSTSGRVETQYFGPGTRLLVL.

J is TRBJ2-7 and V is TRBV15; possibly TRBD2 for D (6 bases). Germline CDR1 is LNHNV and CDR2 is YYDKDF (reference sequence). Trimming stripped 3 bases from V and 5 bases from J, with 17 bases between. This CDR3 is built from 15 residues. CDR3 residues: CATSRKNGSVNEQYF. CDR3 sequence (DNA): TGTGCCACCAGCAGGAAAAACGGGAGCGTCAACGAGCAGTACTTC.

The J gene is TRBJ2-1, the V gene TRBV6-6; 11 bases fit TRBD2. Looked up from germline, CDR1 is MNHNY and CDR2 is SVGAGI (reference sequence). J was trimmed by 13 bases and V by 0 bases; bases with no gene match: 5. The CDR3 totals 14 residues. The chain's CDR3 is CASSYSTSGIDQFF. The CDR3 nucleotides are TGTGCCAGCAGTTACTCGACTAGCGGGATCGATCAGTTCTTC.